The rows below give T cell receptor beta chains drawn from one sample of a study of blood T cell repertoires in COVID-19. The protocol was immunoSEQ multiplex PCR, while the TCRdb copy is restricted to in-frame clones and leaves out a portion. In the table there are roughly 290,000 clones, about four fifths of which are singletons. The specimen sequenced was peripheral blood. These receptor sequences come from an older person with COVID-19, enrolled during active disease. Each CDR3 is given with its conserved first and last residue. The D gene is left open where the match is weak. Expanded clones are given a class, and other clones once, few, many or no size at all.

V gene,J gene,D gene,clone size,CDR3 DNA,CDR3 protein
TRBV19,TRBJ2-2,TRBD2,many,TGTGCCAGTACAACTAGCGGGACGATCGGGGAGCTGTTTTTT,CASTTSGTIGELFF
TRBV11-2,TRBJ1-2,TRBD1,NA,TGTGCCAGCAGCTTAGGGGGACAGGGGCTTGGCTACACCTTC,CASSLGGQGLGYTF
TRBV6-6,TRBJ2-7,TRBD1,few,TGTGCCAGCAGCCCAAGACAGGGCAGGCAGTACTTC,CASSPRQGRQYF
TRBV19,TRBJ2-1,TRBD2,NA,TGTGCCAGTAGTGCACCTGGACTAGCGGGAGCAAGGCGATCCTACAATGAGCAGTTCTTC,CASSAPGLAGARRSYNEQFF
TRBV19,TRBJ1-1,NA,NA,TGTGCCAGTAGTACAGGACTCAACCCGAACACTGAAGCTTTCTTT,CASSTGLNPNTEAFF
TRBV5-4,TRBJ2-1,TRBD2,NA,TGTGCCAGCAGCAGAGAGGGACTAGCGGGAGATGAGCAGTTCTTC,CASSREGLAGDEQFF
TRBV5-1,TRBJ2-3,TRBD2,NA,TGCGCCAGCAGCCCCCGGGGGGATGGGGGACTGTTCACAGATACGCAGTATTTT,CASSPRGDGGLFTDTQYF
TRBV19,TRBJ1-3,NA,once,TGTGCCAGTATCGACCGAGGCTCTGGAAACACCATATATTTT,CASIDRGSGNTIYF
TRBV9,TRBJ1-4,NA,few,TGTGCCAGCAGCGCGGGGACTACAACTAATGAAAAACTGTTTTTT,CASSAGTTTNEKLFF
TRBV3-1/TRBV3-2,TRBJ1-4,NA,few,TGTGCCAGCAGCAGGCGGCCGGGGGGAACTAATGAAAAACTGTTTTTT,CASSRRPGGTNEKLFF
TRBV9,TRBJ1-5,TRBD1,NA,TGTGCCAGCAGCGCTACAGGGGGAGGGCAGCCCCAGCATTTT,CASSATGGGQPQHF
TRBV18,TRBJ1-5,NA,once,TGTGCCAGCTCACCAGACAGATTGGGTGGCCAGCCCCAGCATTTT,CASSPDRLGGQPQHF
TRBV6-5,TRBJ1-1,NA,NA,TGTGCCAGCAGCTCGTTACGGGAGGCGAACACTGAAGCTTTCTTT,CASSSLREANTEAFF
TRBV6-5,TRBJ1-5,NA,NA,TGTGCCAGCAGACCAGGCAGCAATCAGCCCCAGCATTTT,CASRPGSNQPQHF
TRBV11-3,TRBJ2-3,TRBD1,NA,TGTGCCAGCAGCGCTTCGACAGGGGGCTTTACAGATACGCAGTATTTT,CASSASTGGFTDTQYF
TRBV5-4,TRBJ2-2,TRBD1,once,TGTGCCAGCAGCCCGGGACAGGGTAACACCGGGGAGCTGTTTTTT,CASSPGQGNTGELFF
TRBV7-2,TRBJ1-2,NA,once,TGTGCCAGCAGGGAGGGCACCGACTATGGCTACACCTTC,CASREGTDYGYTF
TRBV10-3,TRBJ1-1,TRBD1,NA,TGTGCCATCAGTACGCTGACAGGGGGGAACACTGAAGCTTTCTTT,CAISTLTGGNTEAFF
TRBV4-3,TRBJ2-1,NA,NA,TGCGCCAGCAGCCAAAAGATAAGAGCACGCCTCGATGAGCAGTTCTTC,CASSQKIRARLDEQFF
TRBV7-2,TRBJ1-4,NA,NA,TGTGCCAGCAGCGGGAGCAGGGGTGAAAAACTGTTTTTT,CASSGSRGEKLFF